One and the same sample provided the 18 T cell receptor beta chains below, sequenced in a study of response to subunit inactivated influenza vaccine. TCRdb redid the calling of the RT-PCR reads with MiXCR, one entry per CDR3 protein. Of hundreds of thousands of distinct CDR3 sequences listed, about 18% were seen once; the top ten hold 11%. The input for sequencing was PBMCs from blood, taken about 5 days after vaccination. The receptors here all came from a man aged 45-60 years who received an inactivated influenza vaccine.

The sample holds a few counts of this clonotype. The chain uses TRBV20-1 and TRBJ2-7, with D perhaps being TRBD1 or TRBD2 (6 bases each). There are 15 residues in the CDR3. V lost 0 bases to trimming and J lost 3 bases, with 15 bases between them. The germline V gene encodes CDR1 DFQATT and CDR2 SNEGSKA (reference sequence). The CDR3 DNA reads as TGCAGTGCTAGAGATCTTAGCAGGGGAGGCTACGAGCAGTACTTC. As protein: CSARDLSRGGYEQYF.

This chain connects TRBV20-1 to TRBJ2-7, with D possibly TRBD2 on 6 matching bases. The CDR3 runs 15 residues. V lost 3 bases and J lost 4, with 19 bases in between. The germline gives CDR1 DFQATT, CDR2 SNEGSKA (reference sequence). The DNA for the CDR3 is TGCAGTGCTAGGAGACGCAGGCGACTAGGGTACGAGCAGTACTTC. Amino acids: CSARRRRRLGYEQYF.

This clonotype has ten or more counts. The rearrangement links TRBV28 to TRBJ2-1, with D perhaps given as TRBD1 or TRBD2 (5 bases each). This CDR3 region has 13 residues. Between the trimmed V and J ends, which lost 6 bases and 7 bases, there was a span of 13 bases. Germline CDR1 MDHEN, CDR2 SYDVKM. This CDR3 is CASSTSGPNEQFF. As DNA, the CDR3 is TGTGCCAGCAGCACCTCGGGGCCGAATGAGCAGTTCTTC.

This clonotype was detected only a few times. The rearrangement links TRBV7-9 to TRBJ1-1; tentative D call: TRBD1 (5 bases). The CDR3 has 14 amino acids. Germline CDR1 SEHNR, CDR2 FQNEAQ (reference sequence). Trimming cost V 4 bases and J 4 bases, with 13 bases left between them. The CDR3 here is CASSYIDRGTEAFF. The CDR3, as DNA: TGTGCCAGCAGCTATATAGATAGGGGCACTGAAGCTTTCTTT.

This chain links TRBV25-1 with TRBJ2-1; D possibly matches TRBD1 or TRBD2 (5 bases each). Looked up from germline, CDR1 is MGHDK and CDR2 is SYGVNS. This CDR3 region has 16 residues. Trimming stripped 4 bases from V and 7 bases from J, with 20 bases between. Here the CDR3 reads CASSASRDHLRNEQFF. Here the CDR3 DNA reads TGTGCCAGCAGTGCGTCCCGGGACCACCTCCGTAATGAGCAGTTCTTC.

This clonotype was counted at least ten times. V and J are TRBV29-1 and TRBJ2-3; D not certain. Trimming stripped 4 bases from V and 4 bases from J, with 15 bases between. The CDR3 is made up of 14 amino acids. Germline values: CDR1 SQVTM, CDR2 ANQGSEA. The CDR3, as DNA: TGCAGCGTTGTGGCAGGAACCGGATCAGATACGCAGTATTTT. It translates to CSVVAGTGSDTQYF.

V gene TRBV5-1 combines with J gene TRBJ2-7; 10 bases fit TRBD2. CDR1 is SGHRS, CDR2 YFSETQ, per germline. This CDR3 has 15 residues. V shed 4 bases, J shed 1 base, and the junction held 5 bases outside the gene matches. The CDR3 loop reads CASSVTSGASYEQYF. CDR3 DNA: TGCGCCAGCAGCGTCACTAGCGGGGCATCCTACGAGCAGTACTTC.

The sample holds one count of this clonotype. The chain couples TRBV20-1 to TRBJ2-7; TRBD2 is a possible D gene (5 bases). The CDR3 is 14 residues long. From germline, CDR1 is DFQATT and CDR2 SNEGSKA (reference sequence). Trimming shortened V by 3 bases and J by 5 bases, and 17 bases separated the two germline ends. The CDR3 reads CSASSQTAGDEQYF. In DNA, the CDR3 is TGCAGTGCTAGTAGCCAGACCGCGGGTGACGAGCAGTACTTC.

The chain has TRBV20-1 and TRBJ2-3, with D possibly being TRBD1 (6 bases). CDR3 length equals 19 residues. Germline CDR1 is DFQATT and CDR2 is SNEGSKA (reference sequence). Here the CDR3 DNA reads TGCTGCGCTAGAGATTGGAGGTGGCAGGGGCGCCAGGGCACAGATACGCAGTATTTT. It codes for CCARDWRWQGRQGTDTQYF.

The rearrangement uses TRBV12-3 or TRBV12-4 and TRBJ1-5; TRBD1 might be the D (6 bases). The V end lost 1 base, the J end lost 0 bases, and 10 bases lay between the germline ends. The CDR3 covers 16 residues. CDR3 nucleotides: TGTGCCAGCAGTTTAGGTACAGGGTATAGCAATCAGCCCCAGCATTTT. Its protein product is CASSLGTGYSNQPQHF.

This clonotype was counted a few times. CDR3 nucleotides: TGTGCCAGCAGCCAACCCAGACTAGCGGGAGTCTCTTACGTGCTTGAGCAGTACTTC. It specifies CASSQPRLAGVSYVLEQYF. The chain combines TRBV14 with TRBJ2-7, with 12 bases that match TRBD2. This CDR3 has 19 amino acids. The V segment lost 2 bases and the J segment 7 bases; nucleotides outside the gene matches: 18. The germline V gene encodes CDR1 SGHDN and CDR2 FVKESK.

The chain employs TRBV6-2 or TRBV6-3 and TRBJ2-1, with TRBD1 matching 7 bases. V shed 4 bases, J shed 2 bases, and the junction held 5 bases outside the gene matches. Germline assignment: CDR1 MNHEY and CDR2 SVGEGT. The CDR3 sequence is 15 residues long. The CDR3 DNA follows: TGTGCCAGCAGTTCCCAGGGGGTGACCTACAATGAGCAGTTCTTC. Translation: CASSSQGVTYNEQFF.

V gene TRBV7-2 combines with J gene TRBJ2-1, with 9 bases aligning to TRBD2. The CDR3 runs to 16 residues. CDR1 is SGHTA and CDR2 is FQGNSA in the germline V gene. The trim removed 6 bases at V and 10 bases at J, leaving 16 bases unmatched. This CDR3 reads CASRSNLAGPGAEQFF. The DNA of the CDR3 is TGTGCCAGCAGATCAAACCTAGCGGGGCCCGGTGCAGAGCAGTTCTTC.

There are a few counts of this clonotype. V gene TRBV4-3 combines with J gene TRBJ2-7; the D is unclear. The V end lost 0 bases, the J end lost 0 bases, and 6 bases lay between the germline ends. CDR1 is LGHNA and CDR2 is YSLEER in the germline V gene. This CDR3 contains 14 residues. Here the CDR3 DNA reads TGCGCCAGCAGCCAAGATTCTCGCTCCTACGAGCAGTACTTC. It codes for CASSQDSRSYEQYF.

This chain connects TRBV20-1 to TRBJ2-1, with 8 bases aligning to TRBD1. The CDR3 is 16 amino acids. In germline, CDR1 is DFQATT, CDR2 SNEGSKA (reference sequence). Germline trimming cut 1 base from V and 3 bases from J; bases unmatched to any gene: 8. CDR3: CSARVPTGAHYNEQFF. The CDR3 nucleotides are TGCAGTGCTAGAGTCCCGACAGGGGCCCACTACAATGAGCAGTTCTTC.

The chain is built from TRBV10-3 and TRBJ2-7; a possible D gene is TRBD2 (7 bases). This CDR3 is 15 amino acids long. Looked up from germline, CDR1 is ENHRY and CDR2 is SYGVKD. The V end was cut by 1 base, the J end by 5 bases, with 15 bases between. The CDR3 DNA is TGTGCCATCAGTGAGTGGGGGGGCGGGGAAGACGAGCAGTACTTC. Translation: CAISEWGGGEDEQYF.

V gene TRBV29-1 combines with J gene TRBJ2-1, with 9 bases matching TRBD1. Germline CDR1 is SQVTM and CDR2 is ANQGSEA. The CDR3 is made up of 14 amino acids. V shed 7 bases, J shed 7 bases, and the junction held 11 bases outside the gene matches. In DNA form, the CDR3 reads TGCAGCGCAGAAGGGGACAGGGCCCTTAATGAGCAGTTCTTC. Its protein is CSAEGDRALNEQFF.

CDR3 coding DNA: TGTGCCAGCAGCTCCCTTCCGGGACAGGGGGCAAGCAGCAATCAGCCCCAGCATTTT. Protein product: CASSSLPGQGASSNQPQHF. The J gene is TRBJ1-5, the V gene TRBV11-2, with TRBD1 matching over 12 bases. Trimming cost V 4 bases and J 1 base; bases outside gene matches: 11. CDR1 is SGHAT, CDR2 FQNNGV, per germline. This CDR3 spans 19 amino acids.